The 13 T cell receptor beta chains below come from one sample, sequenced in a study of blood T cell repertoires in COVID-19. Data came from immunoSEQ multiplex PCR; TCRdb stores just in-frame clones and leaves some out. The sample records 150,000 or so clones, approximately 88% being singletons. The source material was peripheral blood. These receptors all come from a man aged 45-65 years with acute or convalescent COVID-19.

The rearrangement links TRBV5-8 to TRBJ1-5, with D hard to call. Germline CDR1 is SGHTS and CDR2 is YDEGEE. The ends were cut back, 4 bases at V and 3 bases at J, with 8 bases in the middle. There are 13 residues in the CDR3. In DNA, the CDR3 is TGTGCCAGCAGCCGGGTACTCAATCAGCCCCAGCATTTT. Its translation: CASSRVLNQPQHF. Looking up the rest from reference TRBV5-8 and TRBJ1-5 gives the full variable domain: EAGVTQSPTHLIKTRGQQATLRCSPISGHTSVYWYQQALGLGLQFLLWYDEGEERNRGNFPPRFSGRQFPNYSSELNVNALELEDSALYLCASSRVLNQPQHFGDGTRLSIL.

The chain uses TRBV9 and TRBJ2-3, with D maybe TRBD2 (6 bases). The CDR3 sequence is 11 residues long. Germline V gives CDR1 SGDLS, CDR2 YYNGEE. The germline V and J ends were trimmed by 3 bases and 11 bases, with 10 bases remaining between them. The CDR3 loop is CASSGDSKQYF. CDR3 in DNA: TGTGCCAGCAGCGGGGACTCCAAGCAGTATTTT.

The V and J genes are TRBV20-1 and TRBJ2-3, with D perhaps matching TRBD2 (6 bases). V shed 4 bases and J shed 5 bases, with 16 bases lying between them. CDR3 length equals 14 residues. CDR1 and CDR2 from the germline V gene are DFQATT and SNEGSKA (reference sequence). The DNA of the CDR3 is TGCAGTGCTATTGACGGGAGAGCGGAAGATACGCAGTATTTT. This sequence encodes CSAIDGRAEDTQYF.

This chain uses TRBV5-1 with TRBJ1-4; D uncertain. Germline CDR1 reads SGHRS; CDR2 reads YFSETQ. This CDR3 region has 16 residues. V gave up 0 bases and J gave up 1 base, with 10 bases separating them. CDR3 amino acids: CASSLGQIRTNEKLFF. In nucleotides, the CDR3 is TGCGCCAGCAGCTTGGGGCAGATCAGAACTAATGAAAAACTGTTTTTT.

The chain recombines TRBV14 with TRBJ1-1; a weak D match, TRBD1 (6 bases). The CDR3 extends over 14 amino acids. The V end lost 3 bases, the J end lost 11 bases, and 19 bases lay between the germline ends. Germline V lookup: CDR1 SGHDN, CDR2 FVKESK. The CDR3 sequence is CASSQITEGGEAFF. CDR3 nucleotide sequence: TGTGCCAGCAGCCAGATAACAGAGGGGGGGGAGGCTTTCTTT.

The V and J genes are TRBV7-9 and TRBJ2-5; TRBD2 matches 13 bases. The CDR3 is made up of 15 amino acids. Unmatched junction bases numbered 4, after V lost 5 bases and J lost 4 bases. CDR1 and CDR2 from the germline V gene are SEHNR and FQNEAQ (reference sequence). This CDR3 reads CASSRLAGGGETQYF. The CDR3 region has the DNA TGTGCCAGCAGCAGACTAGCGGGGGGCGGAGAGACCCAGTACTTC.

The count of this clone is one. V gene TRBV28 combines with J gene TRBJ1-5, with D possibly being TRBD1 (5 bases). V shed 5 bases and J shed 3 bases, with 23 bases lying between them. The CDR3 runs to 18 residues. Germline loops: CDR1 MDHEN, CDR2 SYDVKM. The CDR3 protein is CASSPPGTRRGHNQPQHF. The CDR3 DNA sequence: TGTGCCAGCAGTCCCCCGGGTACGAGAAGGGGCCACAATCAGCCCCAGCATTTT.

The chain joins TRBV2 to TRBJ2-2; 10 bases are a match to TRBD1. The germline V gene encodes CDR1 SNHLY and CDR2 FYNNEI. The J segment lost 7 bases and the V segment lost 3 bases, leaving 5 bases of the junction unmatched. The CDR3 runs 15 residues. In DNA, the CDR3 is TGTGCCAGCAGTGAGACAGGGGGCGCCATCGGGGAGCTGTTTTTT. It codes for CASSETGGAIGELFF. Full variable domain (rest looked up from reference TRBV2 and TRBJ2-2): EPEVTQTPSHQVTQMGQEVILRCVPISNHLYFYWYRQILGQKVEFLVSFYNNEISEKSEIFDDQFSVERPDGSNFTLKIRSTKLEDSAMYFCASSETGGAIGELFFGEGSRLTVL.

The J gene is TRBJ1-2, the V gene TRBV2; 9 bases agree with TRBD1. The CDR3 runs 14 residues. J gave up 4 bases and V 5 bases, and 5 bases lay outside the gene matches. CDR1 SNHLY and CDR2 FYNNEI come from the germline V gene. CDR3 nucleotides: TGTGCCAGCAGTCCCGGGACAGGGAGCTATGGCTACACCTTC. Amino acids: CASSPGTGSYGYTF.

The V call is TRBV7-2, the J call TRBJ1-2, with D maybe TRBD1 (5 bases). Germline V gene data show CDR1 as SGHTA and CDR2 as FQGNSA. The CDR3 consists of 14 residues. Trimming shortened V by 3 bases and J by 6 bases, and 14 bases separated the two germline ends. The CDR3, as DNA: TGTGCCAGCAGCTTCTTGCAGGGTAGCCATGGCTACACCTTC. Amino acids: CASSFLQGSHGYTF. The entire variable domain, with the rest obtained from reference TRBV7-2 and TRBJ1-2, is as follows: GAGVSQSPSNKVTEKGKDVELRCDPISGHTALYWYRQSLGQGLEFLIYFQGNSAPDKSGLPSDRFSAERTGGSVSTLTIQRTQQEDSAVYLCASSFLQGSHGYTFGSGTRLTVV.

The chain uses TRBV15 and TRBJ1-2; a possible D gene is TRBD1 (5 bases). Per the germline V gene, CDR1 is LNHNV and CDR2 is YYDKDF (reference sequence). V lost 0 bases and J 8 bases, leaving 13 bases between the germline ends. The CDR3 covers 14 residues. CDR3 nucleotide sequence: TGTGCCACCAGCAGAGATACGCAGTCAGGGGGCTACACCTTC. Translating gives CATSRDTQSGGYTF.

The chain has TRBV3-1 (or the pseudogene TRBV3-2) and TRBJ1-6, with D hard to call. Germline-derived CDR1 and CDR2 are LGHDT and YNNKEL (reference sequence). This CDR3 is built from 13 residues. V lost 4 bases to trimming and J lost 3 bases, with 4 bases between them. The CDR3 reads CASSPGYNSPLHF. CDR3 in DNA: TGTGCCAGCAGCCCCGGCTATAATTCACCCCTCCACTTT.

V is TRBV5-1 and J is TRBJ2-1, with D maybe TRBD2 (6 bases). This CDR3 comprises 16 residues. CDR1 is SGHRS and CDR2 is YFSETQ in the germline V gene. Trimming removed 3 bases at V and 8 bases at J, with 21 bases between. The CDR3 is CASSSRVVGGRDEQFF. CDR3 sequence (DNA): TGCGCCAGCAGCTCCCGGGTTGTGGGAGGTCGGGATGAGCAGTTCTTC.